This T cell receptor beta chain was documented in a study of beta chain features in type 1 diabetes. Findings and limits, study-wide: There was a moderate but significant shortening of TCRB CDR3s in all four CD4+ subsets of Type 1 diabetes patients.

Investigators reverse transcribed all isolated RNA, so they sequenced expressed TCRB transcripts. The table came from immunoSEQ multiplex PCR; TCRdb's copy has only in-frame clones and leaves some out. The table lists tens of thousands of clones, about 69% of them singletons. This clone was counted a single time. Its specificity is unknown. Per the germline V gene, CDR1 is WSHSY and CDR2 is SAAADI. The CDR3 sequence is 14 residues long. V was shortened by 10 bases and J by 0 bases, with 13 bases between the two germline ends. Sorting based on CD45RO/CCR7/CD25/CD127/CD95/CD27 separated CD4+ naive, central memory, regulatory and stem cell-like memory cells.

The rearrangement links TRBV10-2 to TRBJ2-4; weak D call: TRBD2 (6 bases). Sequencing used Tregs from blood. This TCR was recovered from a man between 18 and 29 years old with type 1 diabetes. CDR3 coding DNA: TGCGCCACGGGGGTCGGACTAGCCAAAAACATTCAGTACTTC. It encodes CATGVGLAKNIQYF.